The 6 T cell receptor beta chains listed next were all sequenced from one sample in a study of blood T cell repertoires in COVID-19. This table comes from immunoSEQ multiplex PCR, and its TCRdb copy is limited to in-frame clones, with some not included. The top ten clones hold 5% to 7% of a sample with over 300,000 clones, around 89% of them seen once. Sequencing used peripheral blood. These receptors all stem from a man aged 18-30 years who had recovered from COVID-19.

This chain joins TRBV19 and TRBJ2-5; the D gene is possibly TRBD1 (5 bases). The V end was cut by 4 bases, the J end by 5 bases, with 8 bases between. CDR1 LNHDA and CDR2 SQIVND come from the germline V gene (reference sequence). The CDR3 runs 12 residues. CDR3 sequence: CASSTGIETQYF. CDR3 DNA sequence: TGTGCCAGTAGTACAGGGATTGAGACCCAGTACTTC.

V usage is TRBV5-4 and J usage is TRBJ2-7; D gene uncertain. Germline loops: CDR1 SGHNT, CDR2 YYREEE (reference sequence). V was clipped by 4 bases and J by 3 bases, with 11 bases between them. The CDR3 has 13 residues. CDR3 amino acids: CASSHQVNYEQYF. CDR3 coding DNA: TGTGCCAGCAGCCATCAGGTTAACTACGAGCAGTACTTC.

CDR3 in DNA: TGTGCCAGCAGCCAAGACGCTCAGCCCGGGACTAACAATGAGCAGTTCTTC. Its translation: CASSQDAQPGTNNEQFF. The genes are TRBV4-2 and TRBJ2-1, with 7 bases that match TRBD2. The CDR3 has 17 residues. From germline, CDR1 is LGHNA and CDR2 YNFKEQ. Trimming removed 0 bases from V and 5 bases from J; junction bases left unmatched: 10.

This chain links TRBV11-3 with TRBJ2-2, with 7 positions matching TRBD2. CDR1 SGHNT and CDR2 YENEEA come from the germline V gene. V lost 5 bases, J lost 1 base, and 10 bases stayed unmatched. CDR3 size: 17 residues. In DNA, the CDR3 is TGTGCCAGCAGCCACATGAGCGGGACGAGGAACACCGGGGAGCTGTTTTTT. Amino acids: CASSHMSGTRNTGELFF.

The chain uses TRBV4-1 and TRBJ1-1; 7 nucleotides align to TRBD1. After removal of 4 bases from V and 2 bases from J, the junction contained 7 bases not matched to a gene. The CDR3 sequence is 15 residues long. Germline CDR1 reads MGHRA; CDR2 reads YSYEKL. The CDR3 DNA follows: TGCGCCAGCAGCCCCGGACAGGACGGAAACACTGAAGCTTTCTTT. This codes for CASSPGQDGNTEAFF.

This clone was recorded only once. The J gene is TRBJ2-5, the V gene TRBV19; maybe TRBD1 (6 bases). The CDR3 runs to 15 residues. The germline V gene encodes CDR1 LNHDA and CDR2 SQIVND (reference sequence). Between the trimmed V and J ends, which lost 5 bases and 0 bases, there was a span of 13 bases. DNA for the CDR3: TGTGCCAGTAGTGCCCTTACAGGGAACCAAGAGACCCAGTACTTC. This translates into CASSALTGNQETQYF.